The 30 T cell receptor beta chains presented below share a single source sample, sequenced in a study of somatic mutations in cytotoxic T cells in rheumatoid arthritis. Some clones are missing from TCRdb's copy, which holds only in-frame ones; the method was immunoSEQ multiplex PCR. The repertoire has roughly 7,800 clones, about 79% of them found once; the top ten carry roughly 35%. The sample comprised CD8+ T cells sorted from blood. The source of these receptors is a woman between 50 and 59 years old in good health.

The rearrangement links TRBV7-2 to TRBJ2-7; 8 bases agree with TRBD2. The V gene end was trimmed by 3 bases and the J gene end by 1 base; junction bases not matched to a gene: 5. This CDR3 is built from 15 residues. CDR1 is SGHTA and CDR2 is FQGNSA in the germline V gene. In nucleotides, the CDR3 is TGTGCCAGCAGCTTTGCTAGCGGGCAGTCCTACGAGCAGTACTTC. This sequence encodes CASSFASGQSYEQYF.

V usage is TRBV30 and J usage is TRBJ2-7; D perhaps matches TRBD1 (6 bases). Germline loops: CDR1 GTSNPN, CDR2 SVGIG (reference sequence). The V end lost 5 bases, the J end lost 1 base, and 12 bases lay between the germline ends. The CDR3 runs to 13 residues. CDR3 DNA sequence: TGTGCCTGGGGCCGGGACAATTCCTACGAGCAGTACTTC. Amino acids: CAWGRDNSYEQYF.

The chain uses TRBV6-1 and TRBJ2-1, with 8 bases identical to TRBD1. This CDR3 contains 14 residues. Trimming cost V 5 bases and J 1 base; bases outside gene matches: 1. The germline V gene encodes CDR1 MNHNS and CDR2 SASEGT. CDR3 residues: CASSRQGSYNEQFF. Here the CDR3 DNA reads TGTGCCAGCAGTCGACAGGGGTCCTACAATGAGCAGTTCTTC.

J is TRBJ2-7 and V is TRBV7-6; possibly TRBD1 for D (5 bases). Germline lookup yields CDR1 SGHVS and CDR2 FNYEAQ. This CDR3 is 18 amino acids long. Between the trimmed V and J ends, which lost 4 bases and 3 bases, there was a span of 25 bases. The CDR3, as DNA: TGTGCCAGCAGCTCGTCCGTCCCACGTACAGACAGAGACTACGAGCAGTACTTC. It codes for CASSSSVPRTDRDYEQYF.

The gene calls are TRBV19 and TRBJ2-2, with D perhaps TRBD2 (5 bases). CDR1 is LNHDA and CDR2 is SQIVND in the germline V gene (reference sequence). V lost 6 bases, J lost 2 bases, and 10 bases lay in between. The CDR3 sequence is 14 residues long. The CDR3 spells CASSWTPNTGELFF. Here the CDR3 DNA reads TGTGCCAGTAGCTGGACTCCTAACACCGGGGAGCTGTTTTTT.

This clone counts as medium-sized. This chain links TRBV9 with TRBJ2-5; D possibly corresponds to TRBD1 (5 bases). Germline loops: CDR1 SGDLS, CDR2 YYNGEE. Trimming removed 3 bases at V and 1 base at J, with 10 bases between. CDR3 size: 14 residues. The CDR3 DNA follows: TGTGCCAGCAGCGCTCCAGGGTTCCAAGAGACCCAGTACTTC. This encodes CASSAPGFQETQYF.

The chain combines TRBV9 with TRBJ2-7; TRBD1 aligns across 9 bases. After removal of 0 bases from V and 2 bases from J, the junction contained 3 bases not matched to a gene. The CDR3 totals 15 residues. Germline loops: CDR1 SGDLS, CDR2 YYNGEE. The CDR3 region is CASSVEGQGAYEQYF. DNA of the CDR3: TGTGCCAGCAGCGTAGAGGGACAGGGAGCCTACGAGCAGTACTTC.

The CDR3 reads CAISDGAGGPQEQFF. The CDR3 region has the DNA TGTGCCATCAGTGATGGAGCGGGGGGGCCGCAAGAGCAGTTCTTC. V and J are TRBV10-3 and TRBJ2-1; 10 bases line up with TRBD2. CDR1 ENHRY and CDR2 SYGVKD come from the germline V gene. Unmatched junction bases numbered 9, after V lost 3 bases and J lost 10 bases. CDR3 length equals 15 residues.

The CDR3 protein is CASSLVSGGDSYEQYF. The CDR3 DNA reads as TGTGCCAGCAGCTTAGTTAGCGGGGGCGACTCCTACGAGCAGTACTTC. The V call is TRBV11-2, the J call TRBJ2-7; 9 bases are a match to TRBD2. Germline CDR1 is SGHAT and CDR2 is FQNNGV. The CDR3 totals 16 residues. V shed 1 base, J shed 0 bases, and the junction held 4 bases outside the gene matches.

The chain employs TRBV7-9 and TRBJ2-2; D gene ambiguous. V was shortened by 1 base and J by 1 base, with 4 bases between the two germline ends. CDR3 length: 14 residues. Germline CDR1 reads SEHNR; CDR2 reads FQNEAQ (reference sequence). CDR3 amino acids: CASSLDGNTGELFF. The CDR3 nucleotides are TGTGCCAGCAGCTTAGACGGGAACACCGGGGAGCTGTTTTTT.

This clone qualifies as medium-sized. The chain joins TRBV30 to TRBJ1-1; D might be TRBD1 (6 bases). Trimming removed 6 bases at V and 3 bases at J, with 17 bases between. CDR1 and CDR2 (germline): GTSNPN, SVGIG (reference sequence). The CDR3 is made up of 14 amino acids. The chain's CDR3 is CACEPDSDYTEAFF. The CDR3 nucleotides are TGTGCCTGTGAACCGGACAGCGACTACACTGAAGCTTTCTTT. Filled out from reference TRBV30 and TRBJ1-1, the complete variable domain reads SQTIHQWPATLVQPVGSPLSLECTVEGTSNPNLYWYRQAAGRGLQLLFYSVGIGQISSEVPQNLSASRPQDRQFILSSKKLLLSDSGFYLCACEPDSDYTEAFFGQGTRLTVV.

This chain joins TRBV11-3 and TRBJ2-5; 10 bases are shared with TRBD1. Germline loops: CDR1 SGHNT, CDR2 YENEEA. This CDR3 has 15 residues. Germline trimming cut 4 bases from V and 4 bases from J; bases unmatched to any gene: 6. The CDR3 nucleotides read TGTGCCAGCAGCTCCCGGACAGGGGGAATAGAGACCCAGTACTTC. Residues: CASSSRTGGIETQYF.

This clone occurred a few times. The rearrangement links TRBV4-3 to TRBJ1-2; possible D gene TRBD1, 6 bases. With 0 bases removed from V and 0 bases from J, the gap between germline ends came to 11 bases. This CDR3 is built from 16 residues. Germline CDR1 and CDR2: LGHNA and YSLEER. CDR3 region: CASSQDPGVANYGYTF. The CDR3 region has the DNA TGCGCCAGCAGCCAAGATCCAGGGGTCGCTAACTATGGCTACACCTTC.

The chain recombines TRBV6-4 with TRBJ2-7; 9 bases are a match to TRBD1. Unmatched junction bases numbered 3, after V lost 6 bases and J lost 0 bases. The germline CDR1 and CDR2 sequences are MRHNA and SNTAGT. The CDR3 consists of 14 residues. In nucleotides, the CDR3 is TGTGCCAGCAGCGTGGGACAGGGCTCCTACGAGCAGTACTTC. It yields the protein CASSVGQGSYEQYF.

The chain combines TRBV5-6 with TRBJ1-3; 8 nucleotides line up with TRBD1. V shed 4 bases, J shed 8 bases, and the junction held 8 bases outside the gene matches. CDR1 is SGHDT, CDR2 YYEEEE, per germline. The CDR3 consists of 14 residues. The CDR3 reads CASSLTGEWDTIYF. The CDR3 DNA sequence: TGTGCCAGCAGCCTGACAGGGGAGTGGGACACCATATATTTT.

The rearrangement joins TRBV19 to TRBJ2-1; D is unresolved. The V end lost 3 bases, the J end lost 0 bases, and 3 bases lay between the germline ends. Germline CDR1 and CDR2: LNHDA and SQIVND (reference sequence). The CDR3 spans 13 residues. CDR3 coding DNA: TGTGCCAGTAGTATGAGCTCCTACAATGAGCAGTTCTTC. It encodes CASSMSSYNEQFF.

This clone was observed once. The chain carries TRBV7-9 and TRBJ2-2, with 13 bases matching TRBD2. The V and J ends lost 3 bases and 2 bases, in that order; junction bases with no gene match: 6. The CDR3 spans 18 residues. The V gene's germline CDR1 is SEHNR and CDR2 FQNEAQ (reference sequence). The CDR3 bases are TGTGCCAGCAGCTTTGGGACTAGCGGGGACCTTAACACCGGGGAGCTGTTTTTT. It yields the protein CASSFGTSGDLNTGELFF. The entire variable domain, with the rest obtained from reference TRBV7-9 and TRBJ2-2, is as follows: DTGVSQNPRHKITKRGQNVTFRCDPISEHNRLYWYRQTLGQGPEFLTYFQNEAQLEKSRLLSDRFSAERPKGSFSTLEIQRTEQGDSAMYLCASSFGTSGDLNTGELFFGEGSRLTVL.

The chain carries TRBV7-9 and TRBJ2-1; TRBD1 might be the D (6 bases). Germline CDR1 and CDR2: SEHNR and FQNEAQ (reference sequence). V was cut by 5 bases and J by 7 bases, with 18 bases left in between. There are 15 residues in the CDR3. The DNA for the CDR3 is TGTGCCAGCAGCCCCCCAGCCAGGGGTTTTAATGAGCAGTTCTTC. Protein product: CASSPPARGFNEQFF.

The V gene is TRBV28, the J gene TRBJ2-1; 16 bases line up with TRBD2. Germline assignment: CDR1 MDHEN and CDR2 SYDVKM. J lost 2 bases, V lost 5 bases, and 6 bases had no gene match. CDR3 length equals 18 residues. CDR3 sequence (DNA): TGTGCCAGCAGTACGGGGACTAGCGGGGGGGCCCCCTACAATGAGCAGTTCTTC. The encoded protein is CASSTGTSGGAPYNEQFF.

This clone was counted between two and nine times. This chain uses TRBV28 with TRBJ2-5; no reliable D call. V was pared by 1 base and J by 0 bases, with 12 bases between. Germline CDR1 is MDHEN and CDR2 is SYDVKM. The CDR3 totals 16 residues. The CDR3 sequence is CASSLSLVLNQETQYF. CDR3 DNA sequence: TGTGCCAGCAGTTTATCCCTAGTACTTAACCAAGAGACCCAGTACTTC.

The gene calls are TRBV7-2 and TRBJ1-4; no definite D call. V was pared by 1 base and J by 8 bases, with 17 bases between. CDR3 length equals 16 residues. Germline CDR1 reads SGHTA; CDR2 reads FQGNSA. The chain's CDR3 is CASSLGYGILGEKLFF. The DNA of the CDR3 is TGTGCCAGCAGCTTAGGTTACGGCATCCTCGGGGAAAAACTGTTTTTT.

The V call is TRBV7-9, the J call TRBJ2-7; TRBD1 matches at 8 bases. Trimming cost V 2 bases and J 3 bases; bases outside gene matches: 0. Germline lookup yields CDR1 SEHNR and CDR2 FQNEAQ (reference sequence). This CDR3 comprises 13 residues. The CDR3 loop reads CASSLTGGYEQYF. CDR3 sequence (DNA): TGTGCCAGCAGCTTAACAGGGGGCTACGAGCAGTACTTC.

V gene TRBV29-1 combines with J gene TRBJ1-4; possible D gene TRBD1, 6 bases. From germline, CDR1 is SQVTM and CDR2 ANQGSEA. The CDR3 consists of 14 residues. Deletions cut 7 bases from V and 1 base from J, with 13 bases between. The CDR3, as DNA: TGCAGCGCCAGGGGCGGCGGAACTAATGAAAAACTGTTTTTT. Translation: CSARGGGTNEKLFF.

The rearrangement uses TRBV4-1 and TRBJ2-1, with D perhaps matching TRBD2 (5 bases). The CDR3 is 15 amino acids. V shed 1 base and J shed 9 bases, with 16 bases lying between them. Germline CDR1 MGHRA, CDR2 YSYEKL. CDR3 DNA: TGCGCCAGCAGCCAAGTCGGACGCGAAGGAGGTGAGCAGTTCTTC. Translating it yields CASSQVGREGGEQFF.

The chain links TRBV7-8 to TRBJ2-2; 12 bases line up with TRBD2. Germline loops: CDR1 SGHVS, CDR2 FQNEAQ. This CDR3 is built from 17 residues. V lost 5 bases and J lost 6; bases outside the gene matches: 10. This chain's CDR3 is CASSRSSLAGGSGELFF. The CDR3 bases are TGTGCCAGCAGCCGGAGCAGCCTAGCGGGGGGGTCCGGGGAGCTGTTTTTT.

V is TRBV5-8 and J is TRBJ2-7; TRBD1 aligns across 7 bases. CDR3 length equals 14 residues. Germline CDR1 reads SGHTS; CDR2 reads YDEGEE. With V trimmed by 4 bases and J by 1 base, 5 bases remained unmatched. The DNA of the CDR3 is TGTGCCAGCAGCCAATGGGACAGTTCCTACGAGCAGTACTTC. Translated, it gives CASSQWDSSYEQYF.

The J gene is TRBJ1-2, the V gene TRBV29-1; 10 bases are shared with TRBD1. The germline CDR1 and CDR2 sequences are SQVTM and ANQGSEA. This CDR3 is 12 amino acids long. V lost 4 bases and J lost 8; bases outside the gene matches: 4. The CDR3 bases are TGCAGCGTTGTCGGACAGGGGGACGGCTACACCTTC. As protein: CSVVGQGDGYTF.

This chain links TRBV19 with TRBJ2-7, with no clear D. V was shortened by 3 bases and J by 3 bases, with 9 bases between the two germline ends. The V gene's germline CDR1 is LNHDA and CDR2 SQIVND (reference sequence). The CDR3 spans 13 residues. The chain's CDR3 is CASSMGLLYEQYF. The CDR3 DNA sequence: TGTGCCAGTAGTATGGGCCTCCTCTACGAGCAGTACTTC.

The rearrangement uses TRBV7-9 and TRBJ1-1; no clear D. The germline V gene encodes CDR1 SEHNR and CDR2 FQNEAQ (reference sequence). V was pared by 3 bases and J by 6 bases, with 14 bases between. The CDR3 has 14 residues. Written as DNA, the CDR3 is TGTGCCAGCAGCTTGAGGGAGCGGAGTGCTGAAGCTTTCTTT. Its protein product is CASSLRERSAEAFF.

The chain couples TRBV28 to TRBJ1-5, with 8 bases aligning to TRBD1. In germline, CDR1 is MDHEN, CDR2 SYDVKM. This CDR3 is built from 15 residues. With V trimmed by 7 bases and J by 1 base, 6 bases remained unmatched. CDR3 region: CASKKDRGSNQPQHF. CDR3 bases: TGTGCCAGCAAAAAAGACAGGGGCAGCAATCAGCCCCAGCATTTT.